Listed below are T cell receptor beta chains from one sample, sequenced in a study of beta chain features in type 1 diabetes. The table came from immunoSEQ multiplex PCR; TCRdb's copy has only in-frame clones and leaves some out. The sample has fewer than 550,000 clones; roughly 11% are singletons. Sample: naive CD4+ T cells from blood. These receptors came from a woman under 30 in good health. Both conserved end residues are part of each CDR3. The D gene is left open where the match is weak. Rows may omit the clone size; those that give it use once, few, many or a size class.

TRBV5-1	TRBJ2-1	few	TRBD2	CASSSLLAGGGNEQFF	TGCGCCAGCAGCTCATTACTAGCGGGAGGCGGCAATGAGCAGTTCTTC
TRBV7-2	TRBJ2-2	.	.	CASSLVAGSKAGELFF	TGTGCCAGCAGCTTAGTTGCGGGATCAAAGGCAGGGGAGCTGTTTTTT
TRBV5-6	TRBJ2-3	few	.	CASSNRRADTQYF	TGTGCCAGCAGCAACAGGAGGGCGGATACGCAGTATTTT
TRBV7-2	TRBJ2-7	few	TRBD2	CASSRYLTSASSYEQYF	TGTGCCAGCAGCCGATACCTGACTAGCGCCTCCTCCTACGAGCAGTACTTC
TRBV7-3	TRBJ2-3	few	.	CASSSVTDTQYF	TGTGCCAGCAGCTCGGTCACAGATACGCAGTATTTT
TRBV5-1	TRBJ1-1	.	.	CSSSVVGNTEAFF	TGCTCCAGCAGCGTTGTTGGGAACACTGAAGCTTTCTTT
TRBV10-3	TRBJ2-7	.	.	CAISEGSTRYEQYF	TGTGCCATCAGTGAGGGCAGTACGAGGTACGAGCAGTACTTC
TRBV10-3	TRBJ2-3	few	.	CAISDGGRVTDTQYF	TGTGCCATCAGTGACGGGGGAAGGGTCACAGATACGCAGTATTTT
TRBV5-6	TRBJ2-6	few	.	CASTRGGYSGANVLTF	TGTGCCAGCACTAGAGGGGGTTACTCTGGGGCCAACGTCCTGACTTTC
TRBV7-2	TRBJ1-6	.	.	CASSLGVGNSPLHF	TGTGCCAGCAGCTTAGGCGTCGGTAATTCACCCCTCCACTTT
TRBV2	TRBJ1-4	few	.	CASIRLGEKLFF	TGTGCCAGCATACGCCTTGGTGAAAAACTGTTTTTT
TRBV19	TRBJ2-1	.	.	CASSIQAGHYNEQFF	TGTGCCAGTAGTATTCAAGCGGGACACTACAATGAGCAGTTCTTC
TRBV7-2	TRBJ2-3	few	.	CASSLGTSWGSTDTQYF	TGTGCCAGCAGCTTGGGGACATCCTGGGGTAGCACAGATACGCAGTATTTT
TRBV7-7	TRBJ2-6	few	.	CASSPGPLLRSISGANVLTF	TGTGCCAGCAGCCCGGGACCTTTATTAAGATCGATCTCTGGGGCCAACGTCCTGACTTTC
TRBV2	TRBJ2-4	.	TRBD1	CASSRLGGQGENIQYF	TGTGCCAGCAGTCGTTTGGGTGGACAGGGGGAAAACATTCAGTACTTC
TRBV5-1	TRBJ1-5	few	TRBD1	CASSPRPPGQGGNQPQHF	TGCGCCAGCAGCCCCAGACCCCCGGGACAGGGGGGCAATCAGCCCCAGCATTTT